These T cell receptor beta chains were read from a single sample in a study of identical twins. TCRdb ran MiXCR on the 5' RACE reads and lists one entry per CDR3 protein. The data contain approximately 620,000 distinct CDR3 sequences, under 9% of them seen just once; the ten biggest clones take up about 0.98%. A further study also used this sample, focusing on yellow fever vaccine responses in identical twins.

The material sequenced was PBMCs. These receptors originate from a woman aged 18 to 35 in good health. Each CDR3 is given with its conserved first and last residue. Fields, in order: D gene, V gene, clone size, J gene, CDR3 protein, CDR3 DNA. A D gene is named only where the DNA matches it firmly. For some rows the clone size is stated as once, few or many, or as a class when expanded; others skip it.

>.|TRBV4-3|few|TRBJ2-7
CASSRGQLTSYEQYF
TGCGCCAGCAGCCGAGGACAGTTGACTAGCTACGAGCAGTACTTC
>TRBD2|TRBV5-1|.|TRBJ2-1
CASSPINVGGRVYNEQFF
TGCGCCAGCAGCCCGATAAATGTCGGCGGGAGGGTCTACAATGAGCAGTTCTTC
>TRBD2|TRBV6-2/TRBV6-3|few|TRBJ2-6
CARKQLSIWLPGGAGANVLTF
TGTGCCAGGAAACAGTTATCCATTTGGCTTCCGGGAGGGGCTGGGGCCAACGTCCTGACTTTC
>.|TRBV5-1|.|TRBJ2-7
CASSGIQGAQNEQYF
TGCGCCAGCAGCGGGATACAGGGAGCTCAGAACGAGCAGTACTTC
>TRBD2|TRBV2|few|TRBJ2-1
CASSEWEGGRNEQFF
TGTGCCAGCAGTGAATGGGAGGGTGGGAGGAATGAGCAGTTCTTC
>.|TRBV2|few|TRBJ1-2
CASSETPKGGGYTF
TGTGCCAGCAGTGAAACCCCCAAGGGAGGTGGCTACACCTTC
>.|TRBV15|few|TRBJ2-7
CATSREIQVLQEQYF
TGTGCCACCAGCAGAGAAATACAGGTACTTCAGGAGCAGTACTTC
>.|TRBV12-3/TRBV12-4|few|TRBJ2-7
CASSFGLRGNEQYF
TGTGCCAGCAGTTTTGGGCTAAGGGGGAACGAGCAGTACTTC
>.|TRBV19|.|TRBJ2-1
CASSIAKALFTSHNEQFF
TGTGCCAGTAGTATAGCCAAGGCCCTCTTCACAAGTCACAATGAGCAGTTCTTC
>.|TRBV7-9|few|TRBJ1-1
CASSFLRAHPEAFF
TGTGCCAGCAGCTTCCTCCGGGCCCATCCTGAAGCTTTCTTT
>.|TRBV6-1|many|TRBJ1-2
CASSSAGTGYGYTF
TGTGCCAGCAGCAGCGCCGGGACGGGGTATGGCTACACCTTC
>TRBD2|TRBV6-2/TRBV6-3|.|TRBJ2-1
CASSRIAGGGYNEQFF
TGTGCCAGCAGTCGAATAGCGGGAGGGGGCTACAATGAGCAGTTCTTC
>.|TRBV14|few|TRBJ2-7
CASGTRPDNEQYF
TGTGCCAGCGGTACCCGCCCGGATAACGAGCAGTACTTC
>TRBD2|TRBV6-1|.|TRBJ2-7
CASTTLAGGYEQYF
TGTGCCAGCACCACACTAGCGGGAGGCTACGAGCAGTACTTC
>.|TRBV15|few|TRBJ2-2
CATRRDLLNTGELFF
TGTGCCACCCGAAGGGACTTGTTGAACACCGGGGAGCTGTTTTTT
>.|TRBV5-1|few|TRBJ1-1
CASSLATVTEAFF
TGCGCCAGCAGCTTGGCGACAGTTACGGAAGCTTTCTTT
>.|TRBV29-1|few|TRBJ2-7
CSAKMPLEQYF
TGCAGCGCCAAAATGCCTCTAGAGCAGTACTTC
>TRBD2|TRBV7-2|many|TRBJ2-3
CASSIGTKSTDTQYF
TGTGCCAGCAGCATCGGGACTAAATCCACAGATACGCAGTATTTT
>.|TRBV6-2/TRBV6-3|.|TRBJ2-5
CASSSGLQYF
TGTGCCAGCAGCTCCGGGCTCCAGTACTTC
>.|TRBV7-3|.|TRBJ2-2
CASSMTRQTTTGELFF
TGTGCCAGCAGCATGACCAGACAGACAACTACCGGGGAGCTGTTTTTT
>TRBD2|TRBV6-1|many|TRBJ2-1
CASRTSGGTNEQFF
TGTGCCAGCAGAACTAGCGGGGGGACCAATGAGCAGTTCTTC
>TRBD1|TRBV5-1|many|TRBJ2-7
CASSFGTDNYEQYF
TGCGCCAGCAGCTTTGGGACAGACAACTACGAGCAGTACTTC
>.|TRBV28|many|TRBJ1-1
CASSSPRTEAFF
TGTGCCAGCAGCTCCCCCAGGACTGAAGCTTTCTTT
>TRBD1|TRBV6-1|.|TRBJ2-5
CASSRDSLYQETQYF
TGTGCCAGCAGCCGGGACAGCTTATACCAAGAGACCCAGTACTTC
>.|TRBV11-1|.|TRBJ2-1
CARSPINWGLSSYNEQFF
TGTGCCCGCAGTCCTATCAATTGGGGCTTAAGCTCCTACAATGAGCAGTTCTTC
>TRBD2|TRBV4-3|few|TRBJ2-7
CASSQAGLEYEQYF
TGCGCCAGCAGCCAAGCGGGACTAGAGTACGAGCAGTACTTC
>.|TRBV29-1|.|TRBJ2-7
CSVDGAGSGFYEQYF
TGCAGCGTTGATGGAGCAGGGTCAGGGTTCTACGAGCAGTACTTC
>TRBD1|TRBV7-2|.|TRBJ2-7
CASSLAGQGVGEQYF
TGTGCCAGCAGCTTAGCCGGACAGGGTGTCGGCGAGCAGTACTTC
>TRBD1|TRBV6-1|few|TRBJ2-3
CASSRDRDYSTDTQYF
TGTGCCAGCAGTCGAGACAGGGATTATAGCACAGATACGCAGTATTTT
>.|TRBV24-1|.|TRBJ2-1
CATSVSGDLISEQFF
TGTGCCACCAGTGTATCGGGAGATCTAATCAGTGAGCAGTTCTTC
>.|TRBV7-6|.|TRBJ2-7
CASSPLDRPLLF
TGTGCCAGCAGCCCCCTTGACAGGCCGCTCCTCTTC
>.|TRBV10-3|.|TRBJ2-3
CARSQGGSTDTQYF
TGTGCCAGAAGCCAGGGGGGGAGCACAGATACGCAGTATTTT
>.|TRBV5-1|.|TRBJ2-5
CASSNRRKQETQYF
TGCGCCAGCAGCAATCGTCGTAAGCAAGAGACCCAGTACTTC
>TRBD2|TRBV27|many|TRBJ2-7
CASSTSGSYEQYF
TGTGCCAGCAGTACTAGCGGGAGCTACGAGCAGTACTTC
>.|TRBV28|few|TRBJ2-7
CASSFTRYEQYF
TGTGCCAGCAGTTTTACCCGCTACGAGCAGTACTTC
>TRBD2|TRBV4-2|.|TRBJ2-1
CASSQVGTSGLNNEQLF
TGTGCCAGCAGCCAAGTCGGGACTAGCGGGTTGAACAATGAGCAGCTCTTC
>TRBD1|TRBV29-1|many|TRBJ2-7
CSVGTVGEQYF
TGCAGCGTCGGGACAGTTGGCGAGCAGTACTTC
>TRBD1|TRBV18|many|TRBJ2-3
CASRTGTLNTDTQYF
TGTGCCAGTCGGACAGGGACTCTTAACACAGATACGCAGTATTTT
>.|TRBV6-4|few|TRBJ2-2
CASSEGLTGELFF
TGTGCCAGCAGTGAAGGCTTAACCGGGGAGCTGTTTTTT
>TRBD1|TRBV5-1|many|TRBJ2-7
CASSLDRAEQYF
TGCGCCAGCAGCTTAGACAGGGCCGAGCAGTACTTC
>TRBD2|TRBV28|.|TRBJ2-3
CASMGLAGKSTDTQYF
TGTGCCAGCATGGGGCTAGCGGGAAAGAGCACAGATACGCAGTATTTT
>.|TRBV18|.|TRBJ1-1
CASSPLHGEAFF
TGTGCCAGCTCACCCCTACACGGTGAAGCTTTCTTT
>.|TRBV20-1|.|TRBJ2-7
CSARGPLAPYEQYF
TGCAGTGCTAGAGGGCCTCTAGCGCCCTACGAGCAGTACTTC